These 30 T cell receptor beta chains originate from one sample sequenced in a study of T cells in Graves' hyperthyroidism and ophthalmopathy. There were TCR beta CDR3 regions amplified from RNA transcripts. TCR CDR3 regions were first amplified by RT-PCR with HTBI primers. TCRdb reanalysed the multiplex PCR reads using MiXCR and keeps one entry per CDR3 protein. Of about 760,000 distinct CDR3 sequences in the sample, 35% are singletons; the top ten hold less than 35%. Sequencing was carried out using blood. The receptors shown here come from a woman between 40 and 55 years old with Graves' hyperthyroidism.

The rearrangement joins TRBV14 to TRBJ1-2; 9 positions match TRBD1. Germline V gene sequence: CDR1 SGHDN, CDR2 FVKESK. Unmatched junction bases numbered 11, after V lost 2 bases and J lost 4 bases. The CDR3 is 17 amino acids. The CDR3 DNA sequence: TGTGCCAGCAGCCAACTGGACAGGGGCTACTATGGCTATGGCTACACCTTC. Translating it yields CASSQLDRGYYGYGYTF. The full variable domain, its missing parts supplied by reference TRBV14 and TRBJ1-2, is EAGVTQFPSHSVIEKGQTVTLRCDPISGHDNLYWYRRVMGKEIKFLLHFVKESKQDESGMPNNRFLAERTGGTYSTLKVQPAELEDSGVYFCASSQLDRGYYGYGYTFGSGTRLTVV.

This clonotype was found many times. The CDR3 DNA reads TGTGCCAGCAGTGTCGACAGGGCCGTTGAAAAACTGTTTTTT. Encoded protein: CASSVDRAVEKLFF. This rearrangement joins TRBV6-5 to TRBJ1-4; 7 positions match TRBD1. The J segment lost 7 bases and the V segment lost 5 bases, leaving 7 bases of the junction unmatched. CDR1 and CDR2 from the germline V gene are MNHEY and SVGAGI. The CDR3 runs 14 residues.

With respect to this clonotype: A read error may account for a junction end that differs from germline. V and J are TRBV2 and TRBJ1-2; the D gene is possibly TRBD1 (5 bases). CDR3 length equals 17 residues. Germline CDR1 is SNHLY and CDR2 is FYNNEI. The CDR3 sequence is CASSQETLGGGGDGYTF. In DNA, the CDR3 is TGCGCCAGCAGCCAGGAGACCCTAGGTGGGGGGGGAGATGGCTACACCTTC.

This clonotype was seen more than once but under ten times. The chain carries TRBV6-5 and TRBJ1-5; 7 bases match TRBD1. This CDR3 is built from 14 residues. Germline loops: CDR1 MNHEY, CDR2 SVGAGI. J lost 7 bases, V lost 0 bases, and 3 bases had no gene match. The CDR3, as DNA: TGTGCCAGCAGTTACTCGACAGGGAAACAGCCCCAGCATTTT. Amino acid sequence: CASSYSTGKQPQHF.

This clonotype was observed many times. The chain carries TRBV12-3 or TRBV12-4 and TRBJ1-6, with D tentatively TRBD1 (6 bases). The V gene lost 7 bases and the J gene lost 7 bases, with 14 bases spanning the gap. The CDR3 consists of 14 residues. The CDR3: CASTTTGANSPLHF. In DNA, the CDR3 is TGTGCCAGCACCACGACAGGTGCGAATTCACCCCTCCACTTT.

This clonotype was counted ten times or more. CDR3 coding DNA: TGCAGTGCTAGACGGCAGATCTCTGGAAACACCATATATTTT. This gives the protein CSARRQISGNTIYF. This rearrangement joins TRBV20-1 to TRBJ1-3; D call uncertain. This CDR3 comprises 14 residues. V shed 2 bases and J shed 0 bases, with 8 bases lying between them. The V gene's germline CDR1 is DFQATT and CDR2 SNEGSKA (reference sequence).

The V and J genes are TRBV27 and TRBJ2-7; D is undetermined. This CDR3 spans 13 amino acids. The germline V gene encodes CDR1 MNHEY and CDR2 SMNVEV (reference sequence). V gave up 2 bases and J gave up 5 bases, with 10 bases separating them. The CDR3 region has the DNA TGTGCCAGCAGTTTAGGGTATGTGAACGAGCAGTACTTC. It yields the protein CASSLGYVNEQYF.

Comments on this clonotype: Compared with germline, one end of the junction differs, possibly owing to a read error. The rearrangement uses TRBV7-2 and TRBJ1-2; 7 positions match TRBD1. CDR3 length: 13 amino acids. CDR1 is SGHTA and CDR2 is FQGNSA in the germline V gene. This CDR3 reads CASSLDGGQTLVF. Written as DNA, the CDR3 is TGTGCCAGCAGCTTAGATGGGGGACAGACCCTCGTCTTC.

The J gene is TRBJ1-5, the V gene TRBV19; no clear D. CDR3 length: 12 residues. V was pared by 4 bases and J by 4 bases, with 5 bases between. Looked up from germline, CDR1 is LNHDA and CDR2 is SQIVND (reference sequence). This CDR3 is CASSTRNQPQHF. The CDR3 coding sequence is TGTGCCAGTAGTACCCGGAATCAGCCCCAGCATTTT.

This rearrangement joins TRBV7-9 to TRBJ1-1; no firm D call. CDR1 and CDR2 from the germline V gene are SEHNR and FQNEAQ (reference sequence). The CDR3 has 14 amino acids. V gave up 5 bases and J gave up 7 bases, with 17 bases separating them. The CDR3 loop is CASSPAVTGIEAFF. The DNA for the CDR3 is TGTGCCAGCAGCCCAGCCGTGACCGGGATTGAAGCTTTCTTT.

About this clonotype: Just one base apart from a much larger clone, this may be a read error. This chain links TRBV7-2 with TRBJ1-2; TRBD1 agrees at 10 bases. Trimming removed 9 bases from V and 7 bases from J; junction bases left unmatched: 11. The CDR3 runs 14 residues. CDR1 and CDR2 from the germline V gene are SGHTA and FQGNSA. The CDR3 nucleotides are TGTGCCAGTGGCAGACAGGGGGCCATTGGTGGCTACACCTTC. Translation gives CASGRQGAIGGYTF.

V usage is TRBV14 and J usage is TRBJ1-1; D might be TRBD1 (6 bases). V was cut by 4 bases and J by 4 bases, with 16 bases left in between. The CDR3 has 15 residues. Germline CDR1 and CDR2: SGHDN and FVKESK. CDR3 protein: CASSRLTGIGTEAFF. The DNA of the CDR3 is TGTGCCAGCAGCCGATTGACAGGCATCGGCACTGAAGCTTTCTTT.

This clonotype showed up many times. The chain has TRBV29-1 and TRBJ2-7; 8 bases are shared with TRBD1. Germline assignment: CDR1 SQVTM and CDR2 ANQGSEA. The CDR3 contains 14 residues. Trimming removed 7 bases from V and 4 bases from J; junction bases left unmatched: 12. The CDR3 loop is CSAYGQGAQYEQYF. CDR3 in DNA: TGCAGCGCCTATGGGCAGGGGGCTCAGTACGAGCAGTACTTC.

The J gene is TRBJ1-3, the V gene TRBV20-1; unclear D gene. Germline-derived CDR1 and CDR2 are DFQATT and SNEGSKA (reference sequence). The CDR3 is made up of 15 amino acids. The V end lost 2 bases, the J end lost 0 bases, and 11 bases lay between the germline ends. The CDR3, as DNA: TGCAGTGCTAGAACTGAGCATATCTCTGGAAACACCATATATTTT. Translation: CSARTEHISGNTIYF.

For this clonotype: A junction end diverges from the germline sequence, so it may reflect a read error. The V call is TRBV6-5, the J call TRBJ1-2; maybe TRBD1 (5 bases). Germline CDR1 is MNHEY and CDR2 is SVGAGI. The CDR3 totals 15 residues. DNA for the CDR3: TGTGCCAGCAGATACTCAGGAAGGGGCGGCTATGGCTACACCTTC. This encodes CASRYSGRGGYGYTF.

Worth noting for this clonotype: This may stem from a read error, because a much larger clone lies one nucleotide away. This chain's CDR3 is CSIEDRIGGQVNSGANVLTF. The CDR3 DNA is TGCAGCATTGAAGATCGAATAGGGGGACAAGTTAACTCTGGGGCCAACGTCCTGACTTTC. This chain links TRBV29-1 with TRBJ2-6, with D perhaps matching TRBD1 (6 bases). CDR1 is SQVTM, CDR2 ANQGSEA, per germline. The CDR3 consists of 20 residues.

About this clonotype: In this CDR3 the conserved last residue, phenylalanine or tryptophan, is missing, so a read error is likely. Because the CDR3's place on the DNA is in doubt, the DNA is left out and the CDR3 is given as listed by TCRdb. The chain recombines TRBV2 with TRBJ1-6; TRBD1, the D gene given by the table, was not confirmed from the DNA. The CDR3 numbers 8 amino acids, ends counted. CDR1 is SNHLY, CDR2 FYNNEI, per germline. CDR3 amino acids: CASSQDIA.

This clonotype was seen more than once but under ten times. CDR3 nucleotide sequence: TGTGCCAGCAGTGTACAGGGGGGCTACTATGGCTACACCTTC. It encodes CASSVQGGYYGYTF. The J gene is TRBJ1-2, the V gene TRBV9; 8 nucleotides line up with TRBD1. The CDR3 runs 14 residues. Germline loops: CDR1 SGDLS, CDR2 YYNGEE. V lost 5 bases, J lost 3 bases, and 6 bases stayed unmatched.

The rearrangement joins TRBV7-2 to TRBJ1-2; D is perhaps TRBD1 (5 bases). From germline, CDR1 is SGHTA and CDR2 FQGNSA. CDR3 size: 15 residues. V dropped 5 bases and J dropped 6 bases, with 19 bases sitting between them. The DNA for the CDR3 is TGTGCCAGCAGCCCCCTCGGGGCGTTCTCGGATGGCTACACCTTC. Residues: CASSPLGAFSDGYTF.

This clonotype was detected many times. The chain recombines TRBV10-3 with TRBJ1-5; 7 nucleotides match TRBD1. V shed 3 bases, J shed 7 bases, and the junction held 6 bases outside the gene matches. In germline, CDR1 is ENHRY, CDR2 SYGVKD. The CDR3 contains 14 residues. The CDR3 sequence is CAISDRGRGQPQHF. In DNA form, the CDR3 reads TGTGCCATCAGTGATAGGGGGCGCGGACAGCCCCAGCATTTT.

This clonotype was detected many times. The V call is TRBV10-2, the J call TRBJ1-2; no definite D call. Trimming left V 2 bases short and J 11 bases short, with 18 bases between. Germline values: CDR1 WSHSY, CDR2 SAAADI. This CDR3 is 14 amino acids long. The CDR3 region has the DNA TGCGCCAGCAGTGAGGAGGGAGTTCCCCCGGGGTACACCTTC. It codes for CASSEEGVPPGYTF.

This clonotype was counted only a few times. The CDR3 DNA follows: TGTGCCGGGGCTGTGACGGGATTCCAGCCCCAGCATTTT. Its protein product is CAGAVTGFQPQHF. The J gene is TRBJ1-5, the V gene TRBV6-5, with a weak D call TRBD1 (5 bases). With 11 bases removed from V and 7 bases from J, the gap between germline ends came to 18 bases. There are 13 residues in the CDR3. The germline CDR1 and CDR2 sequences are MNHEY and SVGAGI.

This clonotype was recorded many times. J is TRBJ2-2 and V is TRBV10-2; D gene unclear. Germline CDR1 WSHSY, CDR2 SAAADI. This CDR3 contains 13 residues. V was clipped by 6 bases and J by 5 bases, with 10 bases between them. CDR3: CASRPDVTGELFF. CDR3 coding DNA: TGCGCCAGCAGACCTGACGTAACCGGGGAGCTGTTTTTT.

The sample holds many counts of this clonotype. This chain uses TRBV29-1 with TRBJ1-2; 10 positions match TRBD1. The V and J ends lost 6 bases and 4 bases, in that order; junction bases with no gene match: 5. The germline gives CDR1 SQVTM, CDR2 ANQGSEA. CDR3 size: 13 residues. Here the CDR3 reads CSVEDRGSYGYTF. The CDR3 nucleotides read TGCAGCGTCGAGGACAGGGGGAGCTATGGCTACACCTTC. The full variable domain, completed using reference TRBV29-1 and TRBJ1-2, is SAVISQKPSRDICQRGTSLTIQCQVDSQVTMMFWYRQQPGQSLTLIATANQGSEATYESGFVIDKFPISRPNLTFSTLTVSNMSPEDSSIYLCSVEDRGSYGYTFGSGTRLTVV.

This clonotype was seen a few times. The chain has TRBV7-2 and TRBJ1-2; the match to TRBD1 covers 7 bases. This CDR3 spans 14 amino acids. Germline V CDR1 and CDR2: SGHTA, FQGNSA. V shed 9 bases, J shed 4 bases, and the junction held 11 bases outside the gene matches. CDR3 coding DNA: TGTGCCAGTTGGACAGGCGGCCAGCTCTATGGCTACACCTTC. The encoded protein is CASWTGGQLYGYTF.

This clonotype was detected a few times. This chain uses TRBV27 with TRBJ1-6; the D is unclear. The germline CDR1 and CDR2 sequences are MNHEY and SMNVEV (reference sequence). The CDR3 is 12 residues long. The germline V and J ends were trimmed by 5 bases and 2 bases, with 1 base remaining between them. CDR3 bases: TGTGCCAGCAGTACCTATAATTCACCCCTCCACTTT. It yields the protein CASSTYNSPLHF.

The chain uses TRBV12-3 or TRBV12-4 and TRBJ2-7; no clear D gene. The CDR3 contains 11 residues. Trimming removed 5 bases at V and 6 bases at J, with 8 bases between. CDR3 in DNA: TGTGCCAGCAGTACAGAGTCCGAGCAGTACTTC. Translated: CASSTESEQYF.

The chain uses TRBV7-3 and TRBJ1-1, with TRBD1 as a possible D gene (5 bases). CDR3 length: 15 residues. With 5 bases removed from V and 4 bases from J, the gap between germline ends came to 17 bases. Germline lookup yields CDR1 SGHTA and CDR2 FQGTGA. The CDR3 spells CASSPKAGGVTEAFF. In DNA, the CDR3 is TGTGCCAGCAGCCCTAAGGCCGGGGGAGTCACTGAAGCTTTCTTT.

This clonotype was seen at least ten times. The chain carries TRBV19 and TRBJ1-5; tentative D call: TRBD1 (6 bases). The CDR3 loop spans 13 amino acids. Germline values: CDR1 LNHDA, CDR2 SQIVND (reference sequence). Between the trimmed V and J ends, which lost 4 bases and 5 bases, there was a span of 9 bases. The CDR3 spells CASSKGEYQPQHF. The CDR3 nucleotides are TGTGCCAGTAGTAAGGGGGAATATCAGCCCCAGCATTTT.

This clonotype has a handful of counts. This chain connects TRBV11-2 to TRBJ2-5; TRBD1 matches at 12 bases. The length of the CDR3 is 16 residues. V lost 5 bases to trimming and J lost 5 bases; unmatched junction nucleotides: 9. Germline CDR1 and CDR2: SGHAT and FQNNGV. The CDR3 DNA reads as TGTGCCAGCAGCCCCGGGACAGGGGGCGAGGGGGAGACCCAGTACTTC. It codes for CASSPGTGGEGETQYF.